This paragraph covers one T cell receptor (beta chain) sequence. This sample is drawn from a study of blood T cell repertoires in COVID-19. Whole-study context: COVID-19 samples from acute and convalescent phases originated in the United States, Italy and Spain. PBMCs, B-cell-depleted T cells, or T cells provided the cDNA or gDNA that made up the material.

Sequencing used immunoSEQ multiplex PCR; TCRdb keeps in-frame clones, though not all of them. This sample has about 100,000 clones, with 81% found just once. Trimming at V came to 6 bases and at J to 8 bases, leaving 5 bases not matched to a gene. CDR3 length equals 14 residues. Germline CDR1 MNHNY, CDR2 SVGAGI (reference sequence). This clonotype originated in a man aged 60 to 75 with acute or convalescent COVID-19. The chain combines TRBV6-6 with TRBJ1-6; TRBD1 agrees at 9 bases. Sample: peripheral blood. The CDR3 reads CASRRDREDSPLHF. As DNA, the CDR3 is TGTGCCAGCAGAAGGGACAGGGAGGATTCACCCCTCCACTTT.